This TCR beta chain was sequenced for a study of CXCR3-negative and CXCR3-positive naive CD8 T cells. The authors made the TRB cDNA libraries by 5' RACE using UMI labels. TCRdb reprocessed the 5' RACE reads and reports one entry per CDR3 protein, with no DNA. The sample table includes about 40,000 distinct CDR3 sequences. CDR1 and CDR2 from the germline V gene are SQVTM and ANQGSEA. The CDR3 runs 14 residues. The sample comprised memory CD8+ T cells from blood. This sequence originates from a human donor in good health. Some clones in this sample may be carry-over from other donors' samples. V and J are TRBV29-1 and TRBJ1-2; TCRdb outputs TRBD1, but without DNA this stays unchecked. The CDR3 region is CSVDPTGTVYGYTF. The full variable domain, rest sourced from reference TRBV29-1 and TRBJ1-2, is SAVISQKPSRDICQRGTSLTIQCQVDSQVTMMFWYRQQPGQSLTLIATANQGSEATYESGFVIDKFPISRPNLTFSTLTVSNMSPEDSSIYLCSVDPTGTVYGYTFGSGTRLTVV.